Below, 26 T cell receptor beta chains from the same sample are listed, as sequenced in a study of blood T cell repertoires in COVID-19. Sequencing used immunoSEQ multiplex PCR; TCRdb keeps in-frame clones, though not all of them. The table records around 70,000 clones, around 80% of them present only once. The sequenced material came from peripheral blood. The receptors come from a man aged 50 to 60 with COVID-19, enrolled during active disease.

CDR3 in amino acids: CASSEFGGKGYGYTF. The CDR3 bases are TGCGCCAGCAGTGAGTTCGGGGGAAAGGGCTATGGCTACACCTTC. J is TRBJ1-2 and V is TRBV10-2; perhaps TRBD1 as D (5 bases). Germline CDR1 is WSHSY and CDR2 is SAAADI. This CDR3 comprises 15 residues. V was cut by 1 base and J by 4 bases, with 13 bases left in between.

The chain uses TRBV18 and TRBJ1-1; 8 bases are a match to TRBD1. Germline CDR1 KGHSH, CDR2 LQKENI. Trimming at V came to 4 bases and at J to 4 bases, leaving 5 bases not matched to a gene. The CDR3 runs 14 residues. CDR3 in amino acids: CASSQSGGRTEAFF. DNA for the CDR3: TGTGCCAGCTCACAATCAGGGGGCCGCACTGAAGCTTTCTTT.

The chain carries TRBV15 and TRBJ2-7; the D gene is possibly TRBD1 (6 bases). Per germline, CDR1 LNHNV and CDR2 YYDKDF (reference sequence). This CDR3 has 13 residues. The V and J ends lost 8 bases and 1 base respectively, with 12 bases between them. CDR3 bases: TGTGCCACCTCTGGACAGCTATCCTACGAGCAGTACTTC. Protein product: CATSGQLSYEQYF. Full variable domain (outside the CDR3, taken from reference TRBV15 and TRBJ2-7): DAMVIQNPRYQVTQFGKPVTLSCSQTLNHNVMYWYQQKSSQAPKLLFHYYDKDFNNEADTPDNFQSRRPNTSFCFLDIRSPGLGDTAMYLCATSGQLSYEQYFGPGTRLTVT.

This clone was found once. The chain carries TRBV5-4 and TRBJ2-7; the D gene is possibly TRBD2 (6 bases). The CDR3 is made up of 13 amino acids. Trimming cost V 7 bases and J 6 bases, with 17 bases left between them. CDR1 SGHNT and CDR2 YYREEE come from the germline V gene (reference sequence). The CDR3 loop reads CASQPMGGSEQYF. The CDR3 region has the DNA TGTGCCAGCCAGCCCATGGGGGGAAGCGAGCAGTACTTC.

This rearrangement joins TRBV11-2 to TRBJ2-3; possibly TRBD2 for D (5 bases). V was pared by 7 bases and J by 5 bases, with 10 bases between. There are 12 residues in the CDR3. Germline CDR1 is SGHAT and CDR2 is FQNNGV. The CDR3 coding sequence is TGTGCCAGCAACTCGGGAAAAGATACGCAGTATTTT. This gives the protein CASNSGKDTQYF.

V gene TRBV3-1 (or the pseudogene TRBV3-2) combines with J gene TRBJ1-1; D unresolved. The CDR3 consists of 12 residues. Trimming took off 1 base at V and 10 bases at J, with 10 bases between the two ends. Germline values: CDR1 LGHDT, CDR2 YNNKEL (reference sequence). The CDR3 spells CASSQGLGVAFF. CDR3 DNA sequence: TGTGCCAGCAGCCAAGGACTAGGAGTAGCTTTCTTT.

The J gene is TRBJ1-1, the V gene TRBV6-2 or TRBV6-3; 8 positions match TRBD1. This CDR3 has 14 residues. After removal of 0 bases from V and 8 bases from J, the junction contained 5 bases not matched to a gene. Germline V gene lookup returns CDR1 MNHEY and CDR2 SVGEGT. The CDR3 reads CASSYSGTGLEAFF. The CDR3 DNA is TGTGCCAGCAGTTACTCAGGGACAGGCCTCGAAGCTTTCTTT.

In DNA form, the CDR3 reads TGTGCCAGCAATTCACAGGGGGAGAACACTGAAGCTTTCTTT. Translation gives CASNSQGENTEAFF. The V and J genes are TRBV6-5 and TRBJ1-1; 8 positions agree with TRBD1. The CDR3 is 14 amino acids. The germline V gene has CDR1 MNHEY and CDR2 SVGAGI. With V trimmed by 7 bases and J by 1 base, 5 bases remained unmatched.

This clone was seen a handful of times. The V gene is TRBV28, the J gene TRBJ2-1, with 10 positions matching TRBD1. J was trimmed by 2 bases and V by 4 bases; bases with no gene match: 11. This CDR3 spans 18 amino acids. From germline, CDR1 is MDHEN and CDR2 SYDVKM. The CDR3 nucleotides read TGTGCCAGCAGTTCCACGCGTCCCGGGACAGGGGCCTACAATGAGCAGTTCTTC. Its translation: CASSSTRPGTGAYNEQFF.

The chain is built from TRBV6-2 or TRBV6-3 and TRBJ2-3, with D possibly matching TRBD1 (6 bases). CDR1 and CDR2 (germline): MNHEY, SVGEGT. The CDR3 covers 12 residues. Trimming took 6 bases from V and 4 from J, leaving 8 bases between them. The CDR3 DNA follows: TGTGCCAGCAGCTCAGGGGCAGATACGCAGTATTTT. Translation: CASSSGADTQYF.

The J gene is TRBJ1-2, the V gene TRBV28; the D gene is possibly TRBD1 (5 bases). CDR1 is MDHEN, CDR2 SYDVKM, per germline. Trimming took off 5 bases at V and 0 bases at J, with 10 bases between the two ends. The CDR3 runs to 14 residues. The CDR3 here is CASSVGGSNYGYTF. Written as DNA, the CDR3 is TGTGCCAGCAGTGTGGGGGGGTCTAACTATGGCTACACCTTC.

Comments on this clone: Other DNA sequences of this sample code for an identical CDR3. This chain links TRBV28 with TRBJ1-3, with D maybe TRBD1 (5 bases). Trimming took off 3 bases at V and 0 bases at J, with 9 bases between the two ends. CDR3 length: 15 amino acids. The germline gives CDR1 MDHEN, CDR2 SYDVKM. The CDR3, as DNA: TGTGCCAGCAGTTTGGGGCAGTCCTCTGGAAACACCATATATTTT. Protein: CASSLGQSSGNTIYF.

This clone was seen a few times. The CDR3 nucleotides read TGTGCCAGTAAGAGTCAGGGCTCTGGGGCCAACGTCCTGACTTTC. It yields the protein CASKSQGSGANVLTF. The chain is built from TRBV19 and TRBJ2-6; D may be TRBD1 (5 bases). Trimming pared 7 bases from V and 0 bases from J, leaving 10 bases between. CDR1 LNHDA and CDR2 SQIVND come from the germline V gene (reference sequence). The CDR3 loop spans 15 amino acids.

V gene TRBV29-1 combines with J gene TRBJ2-3; 12 bases align to TRBD2. Trimming took 1 base from V and 8 from J; bases not matched to a gene: 13. The CDR3 contains 17 residues. Germline V gene sequence: CDR1 SQVTM, CDR2 ANQGSEA. CDR3 coding DNA: TGCAGCGTTGAAGGGCCGCTAGCGGGAGGGGCGCTTGTTACGCAGTATTTT. Translated, it gives CSVEGPLAGGALVTQYF.

This clone has just a few counts. The chain links TRBV11-2 to TRBJ1-3; D perhaps matches TRBD1 (6 bases). The germline V gene encodes CDR1 SGHAT and CDR2 FQNNGV. CDR3 length equals 15 residues. V lost 5 bases and J 0 bases, leaving 11 bases between the germline ends. CDR3 in amino acids: CASSPRTASGNTIYF. The CDR3 DNA follows: TGTGCCAGCAGCCCGCGGACAGCCTCTGGAAACACCATATATTTT.

This clone was detected a few times. The rearrangement links TRBV15 to TRBJ1-4; maybe TRBD1 (5 bases). V dropped 3 bases and J dropped 2 bases, with 13 bases sitting between them. The germline CDR1 and CDR2 sequences are LNHNV and YYDKDF (reference sequence). This CDR3 has 16 amino acids. In nucleotides, the CDR3 is TGTGCCACCAGCAGCATCACCGCAGGGACTAATGAAAAACTGTTTTTT. It codes for CATSSITAGTNEKLFF.

As to this clone: The junction shows a germline mismatch at one end, possibly a read error. CDR3 DNA: TGTGCTAGCAGCTTAGACGCGGGGGGAGACCTAGCCAAAAACATTCAGTACTTC. Translated, it gives CASSLDAGGDLAKNIQYF. The V gene is TRBV7-7, the J gene TRBJ2-4; 8 positions match TRBD2. The CDR3 length is 18 residues. Germline loops: CDR1 SSHAT, CDR2 FNYEAQ (reference sequence).

This clone was seen only once. The rearrangement uses TRBV18 and TRBJ2-3; D is possibly TRBD2 (6 bases). The CDR3 spans 15 residues. Trimming pared 6 bases from V and 2 bases from J, leaving 15 bases between. Germline V lookup: CDR1 KGHSH, CDR2 LQKENI. The CDR3 nucleotides are TGTGCCAGCTCGCCCGGGACTGGGTACACAGATACGCAGTATTTT. Its protein is CASSPGTGYTDTQYF.

This chain connects TRBV27 to TRBJ2-7, with TRBD2 matching over 9 bases. V trimming: 10 bases; J trimming: 4 bases; junction bases outside the gene matches: 5. The CDR3 contains 12 residues. The germline CDR1 and CDR2 sequences are MNHEY and SMNVEV (reference sequence). CDR3 amino acids: CATLSGSYEQYF. DNA of the CDR3: TGTGCCACCCTTAGCGGGAGTTACGAGCAGTACTTC.

This clone was seen only a few times. This chain connects TRBV6-2 or TRBV6-3 to TRBJ2-3; 11 bases align to TRBD2. CDR3 length: 16 residues. After removal of 5 bases from V and 1 base from J, the junction contained 5 bases not matched to a gene. Germline V gene lookup returns CDR1 MNHEY and CDR2 SVGEGT. The CDR3 DNA is TGTGCCAGCAGTACCCTACTAGCGGGAGGCACAGATACGCAGTATTTT. Its protein product is CASSTLLAGGTDTQYF.

CDR3 bases: TGTGCCAGCAGTTTTACTAGCGAGACCTACAATGAGCAGTTCTTC. Translating gives CASSFTSETYNEQFF. The V and J genes are TRBV28 and TRBJ2-1, with TRBD2 identical over 7 bases. Germline trimming cut 3 bases from V and 2 bases from J; bases unmatched to any gene: 4. The CDR3 consists of 15 residues. CDR1 and CDR2 (germline): MDHEN, SYDVKM.

The chain has TRBV19 and TRBJ1-1; D remains unclear. V lost 9 bases to trimming and J lost 5 bases, with 16 bases between them. The CDR3 runs 13 residues. CDR1 LNHDA and CDR2 SQIVND come from the germline V gene (reference sequence). CDR3 region: CARPGGPRTEAFF. The CDR3 DNA reads TGTGCCAGGCCGGGAGGCCCTCGGACTGAAGCTTTCTTT.

V is TRBV14 and J is TRBJ1-2; D ambiguous. CDR1 is SGHDN and CDR2 is FVKESK in the germline V gene. The germline V and J ends were trimmed by 1 base and 4 bases, with 7 bases remaining between them. The CDR3 runs 13 residues. CDR3 DNA sequence: TGTGCCAGCAGCCAAGGGCGGGGCTATGGCTACACCTTC. Translation: CASSQGRGYGYTF.

V gene TRBV29-1 combines with J gene TRBJ1-4, with D perhaps TRBD1 (6 bases). Germline values: CDR1 SQVTM, CDR2 ANQGSEA. Between the trimmed V and J ends, which lost 6 bases and 5 bases, there was a span of 16 bases. The CDR3 covers 14 residues. CDR3 bases: TGCAGCGTATCCGGGGGGGCCTCAAATGAAAAACTGTTTTTT. Its protein is CSVSGGASNEKLFF.

The chain recombines TRBV19 with TRBJ1-2; D might be TRBD1 (6 bases). The germline gives CDR1 LNHDA, CDR2 SQIVND (reference sequence). Trimming removed 6 bases from V and 8 bases from J, with 13 bases in between. The CDR3 has 12 residues. CDR3 bases: TGTGCCAGTAGCCCTGACAGGTACGGCTACACCTTC. Its protein is CASSPDRYGYTF.

This chain connects TRBV3-1 (or the pseudogene TRBV3-2) to TRBJ2-1, with D possibly TRBD2 on 6 matching bases. Germline assignment: CDR1 LGHDT and CDR2 YNNKEL (reference sequence). V gave up 0 bases and J gave up 10 bases, with 16 bases separating them. The CDR3 length is 15 residues. CDR3 in amino acids: CASSQDRLATREQFF. The CDR3 DNA sequence: TGTGCCAGCAGCCAAGATCGGCTAGCGACCCGGGAGCAGTTCTTC.